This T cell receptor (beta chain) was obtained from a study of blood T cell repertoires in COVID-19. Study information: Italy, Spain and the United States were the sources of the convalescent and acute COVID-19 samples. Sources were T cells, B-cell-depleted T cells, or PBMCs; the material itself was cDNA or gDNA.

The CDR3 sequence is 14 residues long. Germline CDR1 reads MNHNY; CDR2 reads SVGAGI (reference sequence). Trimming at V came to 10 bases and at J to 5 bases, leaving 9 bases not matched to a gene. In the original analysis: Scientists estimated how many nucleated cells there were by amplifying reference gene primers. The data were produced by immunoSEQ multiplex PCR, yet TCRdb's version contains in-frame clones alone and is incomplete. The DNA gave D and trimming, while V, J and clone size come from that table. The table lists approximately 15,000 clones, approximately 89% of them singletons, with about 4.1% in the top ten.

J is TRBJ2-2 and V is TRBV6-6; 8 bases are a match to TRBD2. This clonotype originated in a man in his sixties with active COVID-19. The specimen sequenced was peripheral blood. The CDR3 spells CAITGGLGTGELFF. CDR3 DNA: TGTGCCATAACGGGGGGGCTTGGGACCGGGGAGCTGTTTTTT.